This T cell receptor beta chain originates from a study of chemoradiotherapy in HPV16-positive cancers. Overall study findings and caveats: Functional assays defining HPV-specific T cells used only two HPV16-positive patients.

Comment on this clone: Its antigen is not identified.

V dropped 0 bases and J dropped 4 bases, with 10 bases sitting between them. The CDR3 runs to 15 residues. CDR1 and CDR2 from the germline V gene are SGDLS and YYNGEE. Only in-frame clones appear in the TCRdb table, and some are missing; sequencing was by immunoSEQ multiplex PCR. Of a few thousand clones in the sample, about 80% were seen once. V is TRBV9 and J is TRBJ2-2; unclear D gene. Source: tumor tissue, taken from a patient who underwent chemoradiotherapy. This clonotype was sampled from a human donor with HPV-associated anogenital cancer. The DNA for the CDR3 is TGTGCCAGCAGCGTAGGGGCAGGCCGCACCGGGGAGCTGTTTTTT. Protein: CASSVGAGRTGELFF.